Below are 22 T cell receptor beta chains sequenced from a single sample in a study of technical replicates of blood from several donors. Generated by immunoSEQ multiplex PCR, the TCRdb table keeps only in-frame clones and is missing some. The data show roughly 82,000 clones, with about 89% seen just once and roughly 0.27% held by the top ten. The sequencing sample was made of T cells isolated from PBMCs. The receptors stem from a human donor in good health.

The J gene is TRBJ1-2, the V gene TRBV19; D unclear. The germline gives CDR1 LNHDA, CDR2 SQIVND (reference sequence). The CDR3 covers 17 residues. V was trimmed by 3 bases and J by 5 bases, leaving 22 bases between them. The CDR3 sequence: CASSIFLDGTLFYGYTF. The CDR3 DNA reads TGTGCCAGTAGTATTTTTCTTGATGGCACCCTCTTTTATGGCTACACCTTC. The variable domain in full, completed from reference TRBV19 and TRBJ1-2, reads DGGITQSPKYLFRKEGQNVTLSCEQNLNHDAMYWYRQDPGQGLRLIYYSQIVNDFQKGDIAEGYSVSREKKESFPLTVTSAQKNPTAFYLCASSIFLDGTLFYGYTFGSGTRLTVV.

The chain carries TRBV6-5 and TRBJ1-4; D may be TRBD1 (5 bases). This CDR3 spans 13 amino acids. The V gene's germline CDR1 is MNHEY and CDR2 SVGAGI. Trimming left V 2 bases short and J 14 bases short, with 15 bases between. As DNA, the CDR3 is TGTGCCAGCAGTTACCTTGACAGAAACCCCCTGTTTTTT. It translates to CASSYLDRNPLFF.

The chain's CDR3 is CASSPFGTDTQYF. Written as DNA, the CDR3 is TGTGCCAGCTCACCTTTCGGCACAGATACGCAGTATTTT. The chain uses TRBV18 and TRBJ2-3; D unresolved. V gave up 3 bases and J gave up 1 base, with 5 bases separating them. Germline values: CDR1 KGHSH, CDR2 LQKENI. The CDR3 extends over 13 amino acids.

This chain uses TRBV27 with TRBJ2-7, with TRBD1 matching over 7 bases. The CDR3 is 17 amino acids. Unmatched junction bases numbered 16, after V lost 5 bases and J lost 3 bases. Looked up from germline, CDR1 is MNHEY and CDR2 is SMNVEV (reference sequence). Written as DNA, the CDR3 is TGTGCCAGCAGTAGGGTAACAGGGGCCCCTCGTCTCTACGAGCAGTACTTC. Its translation is CASSRVTGAPRLYEQYF.

The CDR3 DNA sequence: TGCAGCGGCCTAGGCGGGACAGAAACCTACGAGCAGTACTTC. Its translation is CSGLGGTETYEQYF. The chain is built from TRBV29-1 and TRBJ2-7; a possible D gene is TRBD1 (7 bases). Trimming cost V 7 bases and J 2 bases, with 18 bases left between them. CDR3 length: 14 amino acids. Germline-derived CDR1 and CDR2 are SQVTM and ANQGSEA.

The chain uses TRBV9 and TRBJ1-2, with 7 positions matching TRBD1. CDR1 is SGDLS and CDR2 is YYNGEE in the germline V gene. This CDR3 region has 14 residues. V trimming: 0 bases; J trimming: 4 bases; junction bases outside the gene matches: 3. Here the CDR3 reads CASSVGGQSYGYTF. The CDR3 nucleotides read TGTGCCAGCAGCGTAGGGGGACAGTCCTATGGCTACACCTTC.

This sequence joins TRBV2 and TRBJ1-1; perhaps TRBD1 as D (5 bases). Trimming left V 8 bases short and J 1 base short, with 17 bases between. Germline CDR1 reads SNHLY; CDR2 reads FYNNEI. The CDR3 sequence is 15 residues long. CDR3 region: CASVRGGYRNTEAFF. As DNA, the CDR3 is TGTGCCAGCGTCCGCGGGGGGTATAGGAACACTGAAGCTTTCTTT.

The chain recombines TRBV6-4 with TRBJ1-1, with D maybe TRBD1 (5 bases). Between the trimmed V and J ends, which lost 5 bases and 6 bases, there was a span of 16 bases. The CDR3 has 14 residues. The germline CDR1 and CDR2 sequences are MRHNA and SNTAGT. The CDR3 sequence is CASSRHRQSAEAFF. In DNA form, the CDR3 reads TGTGCCAGCAGTCGGCACAGGCAGAGCGCTGAAGCTTTCTTT.

In its sample, this clone was seen once. The CDR3 coding sequence is TGTGCCAGCAGTGCATTCGGCTACACCTTC. The encoded protein is CASSAFGYTF. The genes are TRBV2 and TRBJ1-2; no clear D. In germline, CDR1 is SNHLY, CDR2 FYNNEI. V dropped 4 bases and J dropped 8 bases, with 5 bases sitting between them. The CDR3 sequence is 10 residues long.

The V gene is TRBV10-3, the J gene TRBJ2-5; 7 bases are shared with TRBD2. Germline V gene data show CDR1 as ENHRY and CDR2 as SYGVKD. This CDR3 has 17 residues. With 5 bases clipped from V and 5 bases from J, the junction kept 17 bases outside the gene matches. The CDR3 is CAISKPLTGGSPETQYF. The DNA of the CDR3 is TGTGCCATCAGTAAACCCCTCACGGGCGGGAGCCCGGAGACCCAGTACTTC.

CDR3 in DNA: TGTGCCAGCAGCCCCGAGGGAGAGACCCAGTACTTC. Residues: CASSPEGETQYF. This chain joins TRBV7-6 and TRBJ2-5; the D gene is possibly TRBD2 (5 bases). CDR1 is SGHVS and CDR2 is FNYEAQ in the germline V gene. V lost 5 bases to trimming and J lost 4 bases, with 8 bases between them. The CDR3 runs 12 residues.

This chain joins TRBV19 and TRBJ2-3; 10 bases line up with TRBD2. CDR1 LNHDA and CDR2 SQIVND come from the germline V gene (reference sequence). The CDR3 is 16 amino acids. The trim removed 3 bases at V and 3 bases at J, leaving 6 bases unmatched. The CDR3 DNA reads as TGTGCCAGTAGTATTCTGGCTAGCGGGGGAACAGATACGCAGTATTTT. This sequence encodes CASSILASGGTDTQYF.

A single count supports this clone. The chain couples TRBV4-1 to TRBJ2-2, with 10 bases that match TRBD2. This CDR3 is built from 20 residues. V gave up 4 bases and J gave up 5 bases; unmatched junction bases: 19. Germline V CDR1 and CDR2: MGHRA, YSYEKL. This chain's CDR3 is CASSRNVASGRLTRTGELFF. CDR3 in DNA: TGCGCCAGCAGCCGAAACGTGGCTAGCGGGAGACTCACTAGGACCGGGGAGCTGTTTTTT.

This chain joins TRBV6-1 and TRBJ1-1; perhaps TRBD1 as D (5 bases). V lost 0 bases and J lost 1, with 9 bases in between. This CDR3 spans 15 amino acids. CDR1 is MNHNS, CDR2 SASEGT, per germline. The DNA of the CDR3 is TGTGCCAGCAGTGAAGCGTGGGGGGGGAACACTGAAGCTTTCTTT. Amino acid sequence: CASSEAWGGNTEAFF.

J is TRBJ1-5 and V is TRBV5-7, with 9 bases identical to TRBD1. TRBV5-7 is labeled an ORF, and its function is uncertain. J gave up 6 bases and V 9 bases, and 10 bases lay outside the gene matches. The CDR3 spans 14 residues. CDR3 nucleotides: TGTGCCACCTCTCGACAGGGGGGTCGTCAGCCCCAGCATTTT. It yields the protein CATSRQGGRQPQHF.

The chain is built from TRBV15 and TRBJ1-1; D is possibly TRBD1 (5 bases). Germline assignment: CDR1 LNHNV and CDR2 YYDKDF (reference sequence). Trimming stripped 4 bases from V and 0 bases from J, with 9 bases between. CDR3 length: 14 amino acids. The CDR3 DNA sequence: TGTGCCACCAGCACTGACAGATTGAACACTGAAGCTTTCTTT. Encoded protein: CATSTDRLNTEAFF.

This clone appeared once. This chain links TRBV6-5 with TRBJ1-1; D is unclear. Germline values: CDR1 MNHEY, CDR2 SVGAGI. Trimming stripped 4 bases from V and 7 bases from J, with 10 bases between. The CDR3 has 12 residues. Written as DNA, the CDR3 is TGTGCCAGCAGTTCCCGACAAGGTGAAGCTTTCTTT. It specifies CASSSRQGEAFF.

This clone has a single count. The genes are TRBV19 and TRBJ2-7; D might be TRBD2 (5 bases). Trimming removed 10 bases at V and 0 bases at J, with 7 bases between. Germline CDR1 and CDR2: LNHDA and SQIVND (reference sequence). The CDR3 runs to 11 residues. Here the CDR3 DNA reads TGTGCCACTAGCCTCTCCTACGAGCAGTACTTC. Its translation is CATSLSYEQYF.

This CDR3 is CASSVPSNRGQPNTGELFF. CDR3 nucleotides: TGTGCCAGCAGTGTTCCATCGAACCGGGGACAGCCGAACACCGGGGAGCTGTTTTTT. The chain carries TRBV2 and TRBJ2-2; 7 bases align to TRBD1. V lost 4 bases and J lost 0; bases outside the gene matches: 14. This CDR3 comprises 19 residues. CDR1 is SNHLY and CDR2 is FYNNEI in the germline V gene.

The chain links TRBV5-1 to TRBJ2-6; the D gene is possibly TRBD1 (6 bases). V dropped 5 bases and J dropped 0 bases, with 12 bases sitting between them. CDR1 SGHRS and CDR2 YFSETQ come from the germline V gene. This CDR3 region has 16 residues. CDR3 nucleotide sequence: TGCGCCAGCAGGCGACAGGATTTCTCTGGGGCCAACGTCCTGACTTTC. Protein product: CASRRQDFSGANVLTF. The variable domain in full, completed from reference TRBV5-1 and TRBJ2-6, reads KAGVTQTPRYLIKTRGQQVTLSCSPISGHRSVSWYQQTPGQGLQFLFEYFSETQRNKGNFPGRFSGRQFSNSRSEMNVSTLELGDSALYLCASRRQDFSGANVLTFGAGSRLTVL.

The chain combines TRBV7-3 with TRBJ1-2; D might be TRBD1 (6 bases). The CDR3 consists of 17 residues. The germline V and J ends were trimmed by 1 base and 0 bases, with 15 bases remaining between them. Germline CDR1 reads SGHTA; CDR2 reads FQGTGA. The CDR3 coding sequence is TGTGCCAGCAGCTTAAGAGGGGGGGGCAGTTCTAACTATGGCTACACCTTC. It yields the protein CASSLRGGGSSNYGYTF.

In this sample, this clone turned up a few times. The gene calls are TRBV6-1 and TRBJ1-1; perhaps TRBD1 as D (6 bases). The V end lost 6 bases, the J end lost 1 base, and 6 bases lay between the germline ends. Germline V gene data show CDR1 as MNHNS and CDR2 as SASEGT. CDR3 size: 12 residues. The CDR3 nucleotides are TGTGCCAGCAGGACAGGGAACACTGAAGCTTTCTTT. Translating gives CASRTGNTEAFF.